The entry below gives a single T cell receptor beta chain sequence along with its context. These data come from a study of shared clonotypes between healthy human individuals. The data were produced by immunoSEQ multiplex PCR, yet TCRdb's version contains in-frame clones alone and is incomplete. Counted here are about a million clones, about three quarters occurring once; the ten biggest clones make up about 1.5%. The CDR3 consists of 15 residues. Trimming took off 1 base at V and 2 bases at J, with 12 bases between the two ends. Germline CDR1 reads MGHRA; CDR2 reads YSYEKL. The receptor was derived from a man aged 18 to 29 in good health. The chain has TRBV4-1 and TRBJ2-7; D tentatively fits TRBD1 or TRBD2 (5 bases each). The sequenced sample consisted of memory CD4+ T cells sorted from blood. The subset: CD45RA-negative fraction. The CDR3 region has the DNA TGCGCCAGCAGCCAAGTTTCCCAGGGACCCTACGAGCAGTACTTC. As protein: CASSQVSQGPYEQYF.